The text below deals with one T cell receptor beta chain. What it recognizes is unknown. The data were obtained in a study of human T cells and chemical hapten exposure. The overall study: 0.01% DPC was applied to the upper back in patch tests, which were read at 6 days. Patients, mostly women, had alopecia areata, alopecia totalis or alopecia universalis.

Time point reported: patch test 2, 6 weeks after DPC sensitization. Documented treatment: therapeutic diphenylcyclopropenone sensitization with weekly scalp DPC. Study-wide findings and caveats: Patch test score tracked positively with PT1 expanded TCR counts.

The ends lost 5 bases at V and 0 bases at J; junction bases unmatched: 7. Germline V gives CDR1 LGHDT, CDR2 YNNKEL (reference sequence). The CDR3 totals 16 residues. TCRdb re-derived calls from the RACE reads in MiXCR, one entry per CDR3 protein. The sample has about 140,000 distinct CDR3 sequences, 12% seen once. The chain uses TRBV3-1 and TRBJ2-1, with 7 bases identical to TRBD1. Sequencing used whole blood, obtained in connection with sensitization to the hapten diphenylcyclopropenone (DPC). The TCR sequence derives from a woman between 45 and 65 years old with alopecia areata. Some clones in this sample may be carry-over from other donors' samples. The CDR3 DNA reads TGTGCCAGCAGCACCTTACAGGGGAGCTCCTACAATGAGCAGTTCTTC. Translating gives CASSTLQGSSYNEQFF.